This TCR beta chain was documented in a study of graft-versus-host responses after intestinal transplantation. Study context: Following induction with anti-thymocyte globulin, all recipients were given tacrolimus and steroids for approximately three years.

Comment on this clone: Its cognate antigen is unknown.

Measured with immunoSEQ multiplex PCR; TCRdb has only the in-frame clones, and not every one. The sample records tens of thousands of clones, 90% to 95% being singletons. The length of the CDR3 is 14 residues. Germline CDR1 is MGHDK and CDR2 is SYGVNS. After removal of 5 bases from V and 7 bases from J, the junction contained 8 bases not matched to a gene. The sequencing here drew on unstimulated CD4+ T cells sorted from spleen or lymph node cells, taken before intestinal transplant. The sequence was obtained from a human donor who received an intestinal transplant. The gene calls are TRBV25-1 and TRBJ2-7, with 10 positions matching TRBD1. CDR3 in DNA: TGTGCCAGCAGTACCCCGGGGACAGGGGCAGAGCAGTACTTC. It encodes CASSTPGTGAEQYF.